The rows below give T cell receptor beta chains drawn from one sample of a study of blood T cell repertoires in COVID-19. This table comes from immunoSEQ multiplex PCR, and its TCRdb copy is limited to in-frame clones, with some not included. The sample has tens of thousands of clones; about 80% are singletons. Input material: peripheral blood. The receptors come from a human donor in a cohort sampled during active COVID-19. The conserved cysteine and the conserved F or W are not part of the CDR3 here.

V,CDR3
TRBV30,AWGLGGVYQPQH
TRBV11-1,ASSLGRQGSSDTQY
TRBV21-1,ASSKLRRDRGTDTQY
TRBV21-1,ASSKARSGGAYNEQF
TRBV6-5,ASSRTGQSEAF
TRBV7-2,ASSRGQETQY
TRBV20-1,SASVGTSESYEQY
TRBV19,ASSIRGETQY
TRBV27,ASSFWDRRETQY
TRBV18,ASSPTGGSDSPLH
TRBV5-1,ASSFSYGSSTDTQY
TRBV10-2,ASSELTGAEQF
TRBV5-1,ASSLEGPGELF
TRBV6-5,ASGLQGAYEQY
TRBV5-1,ASSLLPGSSNEQF
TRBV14,ASSQRPGLVNNEQF
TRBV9,ASSARGNEQF
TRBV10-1,ASSDEGQGRDRDTQY
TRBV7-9,ASSLAFGPNSPLH
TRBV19,ASSHRPGQGSYEQY
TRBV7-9,ASSPLASGPYEQY
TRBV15,ATSPWTGPGPQH
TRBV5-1,ASSLFPAEEAF
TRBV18,ASSSDRGSSYEQY
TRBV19,ASSPATGRSGNTIY
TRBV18,ASSPLRASGLGTRELF
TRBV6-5,ASRWSGQETQY
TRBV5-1,ASSGPPGQGQPNTEAF
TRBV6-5,ASRQGEHQPQH
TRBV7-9,ASSPPRGSRTDTQY
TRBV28,ASSFLDLANGYT
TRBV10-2,ASSEGGSGQETQY
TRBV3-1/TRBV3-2,ASSQGIQGNTEAF
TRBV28,ASRPAGGRNTIY
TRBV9,ASSARQWNTEAF
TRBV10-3,ASEPGLTAHEQY
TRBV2,ASRLTETSEKLF
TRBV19,ASSNTGALGNTIY
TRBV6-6,ASSYGDRGYGYT
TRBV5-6,ASSLAGNSPLH
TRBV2,ASSAQPGGTYEQY
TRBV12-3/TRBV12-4,ASSQYDEQY
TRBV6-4,ASSDSCGESSYEQY
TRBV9,ASSVGQGRSYNSPLH
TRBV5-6,ASSLGPAGEAYEQY
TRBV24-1,ATSDGSGNTIY
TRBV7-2,ASSEGPGEYSYT
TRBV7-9,ASSLSDQVDTQY
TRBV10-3,AISEQGSTEAF
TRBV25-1,ASSERTGGLDEQY
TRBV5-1,ASSFGGTEYGYT
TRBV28,ASSPQTGASQPQH
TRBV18,ATDRRELNEQY
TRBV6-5,ASTSRGSGNTIY
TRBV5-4,ASSSQGADEKLF
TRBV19,ASSRTGAGNTIY